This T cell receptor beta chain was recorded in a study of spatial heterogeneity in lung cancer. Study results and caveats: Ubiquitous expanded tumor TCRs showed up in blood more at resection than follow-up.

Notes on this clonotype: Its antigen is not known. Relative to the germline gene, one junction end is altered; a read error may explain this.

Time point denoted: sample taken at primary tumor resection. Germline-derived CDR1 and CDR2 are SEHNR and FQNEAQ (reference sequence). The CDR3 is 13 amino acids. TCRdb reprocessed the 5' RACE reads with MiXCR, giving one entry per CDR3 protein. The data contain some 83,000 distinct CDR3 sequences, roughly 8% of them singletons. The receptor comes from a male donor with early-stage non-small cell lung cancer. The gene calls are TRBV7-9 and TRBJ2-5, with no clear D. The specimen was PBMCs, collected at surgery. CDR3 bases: TGTGTCAGCAGCTTGGCAGATCAAGAGACCCAGTACTTC. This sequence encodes CVSSLADQETQYF.